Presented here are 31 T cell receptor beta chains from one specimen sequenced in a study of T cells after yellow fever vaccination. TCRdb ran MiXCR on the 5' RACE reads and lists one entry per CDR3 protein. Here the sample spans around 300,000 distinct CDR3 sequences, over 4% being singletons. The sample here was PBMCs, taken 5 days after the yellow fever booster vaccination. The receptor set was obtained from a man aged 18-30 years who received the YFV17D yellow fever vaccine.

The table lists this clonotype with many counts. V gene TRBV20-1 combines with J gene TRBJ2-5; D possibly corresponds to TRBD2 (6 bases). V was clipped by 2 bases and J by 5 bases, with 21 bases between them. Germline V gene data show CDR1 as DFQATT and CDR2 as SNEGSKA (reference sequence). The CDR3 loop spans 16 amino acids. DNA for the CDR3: TGCAGTGCTAGAATCTGGGGGAGGCCGGCGGGGGAGACCCAGTACTTC. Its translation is CSARIWGRPAGETQYF.

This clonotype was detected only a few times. The CDR3: CATSGRRTEAFF. CDR3 in DNA: TGTGCCACCAGCGGCCGGCGCACTGAAGCTTTCTTT. This chain links TRBV15 with TRBJ1-1; D gene uncertain. Germline-derived CDR1 and CDR2 are LNHNV and YYDKDF (reference sequence). The CDR3 extends over 12 amino acids. V lost 5 bases and J 4 bases, leaving 8 bases between the germline ends. The full variable domain, rest sourced from reference TRBV15 and TRBJ1-1, is DAMVIQNPRYQVTQFGKPVTLSCSQTLNHNVMYWYQQKSSQAPKLLFHYYDKDFNNEADTPDNFQSRRPNTSFCFLDIRSPGLGDTAMYLCATSGRRTEAFFGQGTRLTVV.

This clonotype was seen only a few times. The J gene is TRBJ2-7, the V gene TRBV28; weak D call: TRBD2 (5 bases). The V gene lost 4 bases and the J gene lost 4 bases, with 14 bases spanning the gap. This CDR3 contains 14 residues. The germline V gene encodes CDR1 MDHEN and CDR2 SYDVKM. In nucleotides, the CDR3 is TGTGCCAGCAGTTCGGGAAAAGGGTTATACGAGCAGTACGTC. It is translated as CASSSGKGLYEQYV.

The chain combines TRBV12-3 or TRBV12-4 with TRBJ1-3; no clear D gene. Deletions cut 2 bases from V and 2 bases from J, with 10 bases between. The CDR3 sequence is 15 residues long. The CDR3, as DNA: TGTGCCAGCAGTTTACGGACCGTTCCTGGAAACACCATATATTTT. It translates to CASSLRTVPGNTIYF.

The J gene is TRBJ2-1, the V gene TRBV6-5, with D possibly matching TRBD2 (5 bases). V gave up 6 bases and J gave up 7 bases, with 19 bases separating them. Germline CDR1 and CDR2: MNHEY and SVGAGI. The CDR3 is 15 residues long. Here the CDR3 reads CASSSPGQTGNEQFF. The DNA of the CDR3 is TGTGCCAGCAGCTCCCCGGGCCAGACGGGGAATGAGCAGTTCTTC.

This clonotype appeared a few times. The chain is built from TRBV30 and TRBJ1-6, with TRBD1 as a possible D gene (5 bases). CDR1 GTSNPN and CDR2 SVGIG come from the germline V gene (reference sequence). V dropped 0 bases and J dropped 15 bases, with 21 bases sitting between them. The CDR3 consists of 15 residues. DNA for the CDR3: TGTGCCTGGAGTGTAGACAGATCTAAGATTCCTATCCTCCACTTT. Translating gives CAWSVDRSKIPILHF.

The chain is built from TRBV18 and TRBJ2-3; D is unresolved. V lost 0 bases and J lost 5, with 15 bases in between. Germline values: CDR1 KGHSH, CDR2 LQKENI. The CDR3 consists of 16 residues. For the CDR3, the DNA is TGTGCCAGCTCACCACCGAACTCCAGAGGCTTAGATACGCAGTATTTT. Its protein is CASSPPNSRGLDTQYF.

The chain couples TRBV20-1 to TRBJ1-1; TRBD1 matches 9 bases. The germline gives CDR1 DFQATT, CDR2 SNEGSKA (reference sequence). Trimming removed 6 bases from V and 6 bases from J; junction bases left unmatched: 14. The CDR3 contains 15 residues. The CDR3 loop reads CSALGQGSFPSEAFF. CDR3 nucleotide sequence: TGCAGTGCGTTGGGACAGGGTAGCTTTCCGTCTGAAGCTTTCTTT.

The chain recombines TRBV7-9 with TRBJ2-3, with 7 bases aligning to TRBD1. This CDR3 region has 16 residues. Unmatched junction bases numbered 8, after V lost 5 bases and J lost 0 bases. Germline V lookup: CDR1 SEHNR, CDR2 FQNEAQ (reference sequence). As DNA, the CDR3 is TGTGCCAGCAGCCGATATACAGGGGTCAGCACAGATACGCAGTATTTT. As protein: CASSRYTGVSTDTQYF.

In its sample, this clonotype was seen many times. CDR3 DNA sequence: TGCGCCTGTCGGGTAGGGCTCGGTGACAATGAGCAGTTCTTC. It specifies CACRVGLGDNEQFF. V gene TRBV5-1 combines with J gene TRBJ2-1; no clear D gene. This CDR3 contains 14 residues. CDR1 is SGHRS, CDR2 YFSETQ, per germline. Trimming shortened V by 10 bases and J by 5 bases, and 19 bases separated the two germline ends.

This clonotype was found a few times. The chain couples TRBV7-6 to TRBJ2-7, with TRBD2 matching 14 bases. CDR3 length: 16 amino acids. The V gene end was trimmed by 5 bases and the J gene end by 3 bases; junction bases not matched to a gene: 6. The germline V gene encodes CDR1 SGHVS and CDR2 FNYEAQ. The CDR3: CASSMGTSGGNYEQYF. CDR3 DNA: TGTGCCAGCAGCATGGGGACTAGCGGGGGTAACTACGAGCAGTACTTC.

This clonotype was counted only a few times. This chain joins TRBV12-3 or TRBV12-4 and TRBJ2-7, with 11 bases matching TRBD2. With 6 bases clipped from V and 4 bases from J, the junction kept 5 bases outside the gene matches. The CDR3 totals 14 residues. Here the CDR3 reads CASSPTSGVYEQYF. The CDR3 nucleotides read TGTGCCAGCAGCCCGACTAGCGGGGTGTACGAGCAGTACTTC.

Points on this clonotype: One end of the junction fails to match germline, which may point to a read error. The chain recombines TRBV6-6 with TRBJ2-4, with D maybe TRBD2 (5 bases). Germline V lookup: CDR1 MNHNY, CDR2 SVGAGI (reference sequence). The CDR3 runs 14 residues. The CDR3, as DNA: TGTGCCAGCACCCCCGTGACGGAGCGGAACATGCAGTACTTC. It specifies CASTPVTERNMQYF.

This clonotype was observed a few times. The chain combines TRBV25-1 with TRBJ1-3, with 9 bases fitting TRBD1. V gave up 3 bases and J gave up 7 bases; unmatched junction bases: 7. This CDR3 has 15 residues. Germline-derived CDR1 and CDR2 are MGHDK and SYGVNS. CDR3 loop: CASSDSTGGWNTIYF. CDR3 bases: TGTGCCAGCAGTGATTCGACAGGGGGTTGGAACACCATATATTTT.

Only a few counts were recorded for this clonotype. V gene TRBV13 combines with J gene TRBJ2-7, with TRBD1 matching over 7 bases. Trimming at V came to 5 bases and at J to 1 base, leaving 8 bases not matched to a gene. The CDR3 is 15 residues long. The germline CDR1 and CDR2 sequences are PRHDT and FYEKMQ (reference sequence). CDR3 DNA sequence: TGTGCCAGCAGCCCACGGACAGGTTTATCCTACGAGCAGTACGTC. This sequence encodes CASSPRTGLSYEQYV.

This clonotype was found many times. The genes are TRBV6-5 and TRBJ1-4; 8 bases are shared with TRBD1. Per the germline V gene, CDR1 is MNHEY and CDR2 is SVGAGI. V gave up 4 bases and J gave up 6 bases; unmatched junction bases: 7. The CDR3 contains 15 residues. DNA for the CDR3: TGTGCCAGCAGTTCGCTAACAGGGGGTTATGAAAAACTGTTTTTT. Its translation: CASSSLTGGYEKLFF.

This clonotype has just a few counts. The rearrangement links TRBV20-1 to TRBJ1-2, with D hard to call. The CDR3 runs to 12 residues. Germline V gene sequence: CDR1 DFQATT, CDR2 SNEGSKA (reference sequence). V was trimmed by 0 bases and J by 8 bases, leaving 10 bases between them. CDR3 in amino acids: CSARDGFPGYTF. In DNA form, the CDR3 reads TGCAGTGCTAGAGACGGCTTCCCGGGCTACACCTTC.

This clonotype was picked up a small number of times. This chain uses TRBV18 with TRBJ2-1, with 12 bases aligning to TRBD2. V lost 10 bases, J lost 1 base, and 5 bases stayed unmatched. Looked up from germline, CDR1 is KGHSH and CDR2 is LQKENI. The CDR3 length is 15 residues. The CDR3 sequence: CATLAGGRSYNEQFF. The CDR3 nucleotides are TGTGCCACCCTAGCGGGGGGGCGGTCCTACAATGAGCAGTTCTTC.

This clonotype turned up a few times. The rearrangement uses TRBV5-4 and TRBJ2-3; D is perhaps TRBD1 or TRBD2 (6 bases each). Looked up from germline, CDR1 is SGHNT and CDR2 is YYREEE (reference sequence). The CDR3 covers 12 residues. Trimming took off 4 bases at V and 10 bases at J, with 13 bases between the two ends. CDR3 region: CASSTGTPAQYF. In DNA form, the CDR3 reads TGTGCCAGCAGCACAGGGACTCCGGCGCAGTATTTT. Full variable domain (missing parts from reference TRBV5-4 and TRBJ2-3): ETGVTQSPTHLIKTRGQQVTLRCSSQSGHNTVSWYQQALGQGPQFIFQYYREEENGRGNFPPRFSGLQFPNYSSELNVNALELDDSALYLCASSTGTPAQYFGPGTRLTVL.

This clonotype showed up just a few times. The CDR3 sequence: CAPGALETQYF. CDR3 DNA sequence: TGTGCCCCAGGGGCGTTAGAGACCCAGTACTTC. This chain joins TRBV7-2 and TRBJ2-5, with D possibly being TRBD1 (6 bases). Germline assignment: CDR1 SGHTA and CDR2 FQGNSA. V was shortened by 11 bases and J by 4 bases, with 11 bases between the two germline ends. This CDR3 is 11 amino acids long.

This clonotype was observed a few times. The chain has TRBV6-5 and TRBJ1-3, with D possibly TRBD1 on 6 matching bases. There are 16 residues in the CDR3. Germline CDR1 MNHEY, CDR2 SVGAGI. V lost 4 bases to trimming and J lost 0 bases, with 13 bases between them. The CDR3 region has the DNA TGTGCCAGCAGTTTCGGGGACATTCCCTCTGGAAACACCATATATTTT. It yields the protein CASSFGDIPSGNTIYF.

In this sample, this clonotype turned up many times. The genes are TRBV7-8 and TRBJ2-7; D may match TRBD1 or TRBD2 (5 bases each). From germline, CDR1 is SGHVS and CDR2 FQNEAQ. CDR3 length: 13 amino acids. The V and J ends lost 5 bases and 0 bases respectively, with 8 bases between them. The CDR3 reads CASSEGPSYEQYF. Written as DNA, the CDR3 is TGTGCCAGCAGCGAGGGACCCTCCTACGAGCAGTACTTC.

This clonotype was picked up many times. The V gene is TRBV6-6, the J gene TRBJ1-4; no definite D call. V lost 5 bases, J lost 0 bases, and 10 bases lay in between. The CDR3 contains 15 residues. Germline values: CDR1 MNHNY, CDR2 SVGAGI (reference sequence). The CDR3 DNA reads TGTGCCAGCAGTCGGAGACCGGCAACTAATGAAAAACTGTTTTTT. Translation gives CASSRRPATNEKLFF.

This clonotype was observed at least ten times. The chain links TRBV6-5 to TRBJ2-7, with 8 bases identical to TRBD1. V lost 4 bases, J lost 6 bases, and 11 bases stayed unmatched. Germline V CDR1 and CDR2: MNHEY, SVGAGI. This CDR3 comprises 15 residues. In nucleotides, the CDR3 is TGTGCCAGCAGTTTCCGAGCTACAGGGGGTGGCGAGCAGTACGTC. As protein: CASSFRATGGGEQYV.

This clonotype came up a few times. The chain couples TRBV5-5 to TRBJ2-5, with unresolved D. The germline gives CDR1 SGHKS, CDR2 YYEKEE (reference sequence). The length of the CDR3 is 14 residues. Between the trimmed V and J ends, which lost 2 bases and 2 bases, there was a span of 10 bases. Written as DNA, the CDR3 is TGTGCCAGCAGCTTTTTACACCCTCAAGAGACCCAGTACTTC. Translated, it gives CASSFLHPQETQYF.

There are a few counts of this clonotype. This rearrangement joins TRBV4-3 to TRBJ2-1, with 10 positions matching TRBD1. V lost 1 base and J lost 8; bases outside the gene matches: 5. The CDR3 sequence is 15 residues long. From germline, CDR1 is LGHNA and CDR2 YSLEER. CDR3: CASSQGGQGVDEQFF. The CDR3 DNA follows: TGCGCCAGCAGCCAAGGTGGACAGGGGGTGGATGAGCAGTTCTTC.

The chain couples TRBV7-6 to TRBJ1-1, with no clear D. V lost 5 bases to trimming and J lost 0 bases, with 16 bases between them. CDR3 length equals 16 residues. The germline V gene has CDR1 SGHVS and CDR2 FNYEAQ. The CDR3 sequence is CASSPRPAPLNTEAFF. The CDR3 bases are TGTGCCAGCAGCCCGCGGCCCGCCCCCCTGAACACTGAAGCTTTCTTT.

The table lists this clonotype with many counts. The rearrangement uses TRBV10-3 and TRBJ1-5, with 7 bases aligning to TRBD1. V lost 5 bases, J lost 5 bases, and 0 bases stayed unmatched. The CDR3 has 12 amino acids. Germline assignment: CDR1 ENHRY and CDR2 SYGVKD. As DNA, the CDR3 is TGTGCCATCAGTACAGGGGATCAGCCCCAGCATTTT. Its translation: CAISTGDQPQHF.

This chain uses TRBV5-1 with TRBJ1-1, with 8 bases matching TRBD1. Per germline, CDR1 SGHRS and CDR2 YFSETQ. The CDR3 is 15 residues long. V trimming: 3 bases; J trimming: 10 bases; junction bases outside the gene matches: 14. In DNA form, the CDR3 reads TGCGCCAGCAGCTCCGACACCTCCGACAGGGGTGGAGCTTTCTTT. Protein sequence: CASSSDTSDRGGAFF.

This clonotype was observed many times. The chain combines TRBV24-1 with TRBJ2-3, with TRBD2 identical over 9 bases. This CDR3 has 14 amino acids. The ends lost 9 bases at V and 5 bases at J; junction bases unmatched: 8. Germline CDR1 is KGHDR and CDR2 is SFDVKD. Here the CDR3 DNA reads TGTGCCACCGGGACTAGCTTTGAAGGAGATACGCAGTATTTT. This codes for CATGTSFEGDTQYF.

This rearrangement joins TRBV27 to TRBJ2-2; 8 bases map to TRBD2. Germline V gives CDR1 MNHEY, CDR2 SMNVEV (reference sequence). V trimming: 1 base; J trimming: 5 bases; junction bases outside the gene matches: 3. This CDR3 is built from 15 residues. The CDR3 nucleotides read TGTGCCAGCAGTTTATGGGGACTAGTAACCGGGGAGCTGTTTTTT. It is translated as CASSLWGLVTGELFF.